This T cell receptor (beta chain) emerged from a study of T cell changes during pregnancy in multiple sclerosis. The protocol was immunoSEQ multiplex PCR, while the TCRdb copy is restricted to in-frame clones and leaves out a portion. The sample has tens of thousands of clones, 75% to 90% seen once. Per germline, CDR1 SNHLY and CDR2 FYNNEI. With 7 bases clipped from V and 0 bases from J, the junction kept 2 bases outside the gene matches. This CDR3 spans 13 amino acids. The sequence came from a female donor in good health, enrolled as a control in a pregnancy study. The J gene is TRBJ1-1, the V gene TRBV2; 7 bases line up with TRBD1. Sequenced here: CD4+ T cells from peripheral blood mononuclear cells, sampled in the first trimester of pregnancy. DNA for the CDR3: TGTGCCAGCACGACAGGGCTGAACACTGAAGCTTTCTTT. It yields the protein CASTTGLNTEAFF.